These 11 T cell receptor beta chains were all obtained from the same sample, sequenced in a study of tumor and adjacent non-tumor tissue in lung cancer. TCRbeta libraries were built with three rounds of nested PCR, modified from ARM-PCR. One entry per CDR3 protein, called by TCRdb with MiXCR from the multiplex PCR reads. The repertoire holds about 77,000 distinct CDR3 sequences, with about 80% as singletons. The template was RNA from unsorted bulk tissue. The normal lung tissue was taken more than 3 cm from the tumor edge. Sequencing used distant non-tumor lung tissue. These receptors were collected from a man aged 65-85 years with non-small cell lung cancer.

A single count supports this clonotype. The rearrangement joins TRBV9 to TRBJ2-6; TRBD1 agrees at 7 bases. This CDR3 has 15 amino acids. The germline V gene has CDR1 SGDLS and CDR2 YYNGEE. With 6 bases clipped from V and 2 bases from J, the junction kept 5 bases outside the gene matches. The CDR3 nucleotides are TGTGCCAGCAACGTTACAGGGGCTGGGGCCAACGTCCTGACTTTC. The encoded protein is CASNVTGAGANVLTF.

This clonotype was counted once. One end of the junction does not line up with germline, which may come from a read error. The chain uses TRBV6-2 or TRBV6-3 and TRBJ1-2; the D is unclear. Germline CDR1 MNHEY, CDR2 SVGEGT. This CDR3 spans 15 amino acids. This chain's CDR3 is CASRERVRNYYSYTF. The DNA of the CDR3 is TGTGCCAGCAGAGAGAGGGTACGAAACTACTATAGCTACACCTTC.

The gene calls are TRBV6-2 or TRBV6-3 and TRBJ1-5, with D tentatively TRBD1 (5 bases). This CDR3 region has 19 residues. Germline loops: CDR1 MNHEY, CDR2 SVGEGT. Here the CDR3 reads CVGSYSIGGTRASNQPQHF. CDR3 DNA: TGTGTCGGCAGTTACTCGATTGGGGGTACAAGAGCGAGCAATCAGCCCCAGCATTTT.

Notes on this clonotype: The junction shows a germline mismatch at one end, possibly a read error. The chain couples TRBV7-8 to TRBJ2-3; perhaps TRBD2 as D (5 bases). This CDR3 is built from 16 residues. Germline-derived CDR1 and CDR2 are SGHVS and FQNEAQ. Here the CDR3 DNA reads TGTGCTAGCAGCTTCTTATTATGGGGAAGCGGAGATACGCAGTATTTT. It is translated as CASSFLLWGSGDTQYF.

This sequence joins TRBV11-3 and TRBJ1-1, with no clear D. The CDR3 is made up of 13 amino acids. Per the germline V gene, CDR1 is SGHNT and CDR2 is YENEEA. The CDR3 here is CVSSPPPNTEAFF. The CDR3 DNA reads TGTGTAAGCAGCCCCCCGCCGAACACTGAAGCTTTCTTT. The complete variable domain, with remaining parts taken from reference TRBV11-3 and TRBJ1-1, reads EAGVVQSPRYKIIEKKQPVAFWCNPISGHNTLYWYLQNLGQGPELLIRYENEEAVDDSQLPKDRFSAERLKGVDSTLKIQPAELGDSAVYLCVSSPPPNTEAFFGQGTRLTVV.

The genes are TRBV5-6 and TRBJ2-7, with 8 bases aligning to TRBD1. Unmatched junction bases numbered 19, after V lost 6 bases and J lost 8 bases. CDR1 and CDR2 from the germline V gene are SGHDT and YYEEEE. The CDR3 spans 16 residues. CDR3 bases: TGTGCCAGCAACTCCGTTGTCCGGGACAGGACTTACCAGCAGTACTTC. Protein product: CASNSVVRDRTYQQYF.

The CDR3 bases are TGCGCCAGCAGCCCCGGGATAGGAACCTACAATGAGCAGTTCTTC. Its protein is CASSPGIGTYNEQFF. This chain links TRBV4-3 with TRBJ2-1; TRBD2 might be the D (5 bases). This CDR3 contains 15 residues. V lost 4 bases and J 2 bases, leaving 12 bases between the germline ends. Germline V gene lookup returns CDR1 LGHNA and CDR2 YSLEER.

The chain joins TRBV6-5 to TRBJ1-2; D not resolved. The V gene lost 4 bases and the J gene lost 11 bases, with 26 bases spanning the gap. The CDR3 loop spans 16 amino acids. CDR1 MNHEY and CDR2 SVGAGI come from the germline V gene. The CDR3 here is CASSFSHRPANYEYTF. The CDR3 DNA reads as TGTGCCAGCAGTTTCTCGCACAGACCCGCTAACTATGAATACACCTTC.

Details on this clonotype: One junction end disagrees with the germline gene, perhaps due to a read error. V usage is TRBV6-6 and J usage is TRBJ2-1; the D gene is possibly TRBD1 (6 bases). This CDR3 contains 13 residues. Germline CDR1 is MNHNY and CDR2 is SVGAGI (reference sequence). CDR3 residues: CASSSQGSGKQFF. DNA of the CDR3: TGTGCCAGCAGTTCACAGGGCTCGGGTAAGCAATTCTTC.

Comment on this clonotype: Sequence at one end of the junction differs from germline and may be a read error. CDR3 coding DNA: TGTGCCAGTAGCTCCGTTGTCCGGGACAGGACCTACGAGGGATACTTC. Translation gives CASSSVVRDRTYEGYF. V usage is TRBV5-6 and J usage is TRBJ2-7, with TRBD1 matching over 8 bases. This CDR3 region has 16 residues. CDR1 SGHDT and CDR2 YYEEEE come from the germline V gene.

For this clonotype: A read error may be the cause here, since a much bigger clone is one base away. This chain connects TRBV20-1 to TRBJ2-7; D perhaps matches TRBD1 (6 bases). This CDR3 has 14 amino acids. Germline CDR1 DFQATT, CDR2 SNEGSKA (reference sequence). CDR3 DNA: TGCAGTGCAGACGCCCCAACAGGGTCCTACGAGCAGCACTTC. Translation: CSADAPTGSYEQHF.